Below, 27 T cell receptor beta chains from the same sample are listed, as sequenced in a study of cytomegalovirus exposure and HLA in healthy donors. TCRdb keeps only in-frame clones here, not all; method: immunoSEQ multiplex PCR. Of fewer than 350,000 clones listed, roughly 88% are singletons. Sequenced input: PBMCs. Source of these receptors: a woman aged 18 to 35 in good health and CMV-seronegative.

The V call is TRBV5-1, the J call TRBJ1-2; 7 nucleotides agree with TRBD1. This CDR3 has 14 amino acids. The V gene's germline CDR1 is SGHRS and CDR2 YFSETQ. Trimming took 5 bases from V and 8 from J; bases not matched to a gene: 12. For the CDR3, the DNA is TGCGCCAGCAGGTACGACAGGGCGCGATCAGGCTACACCTTC. It yields the protein CASRYDRARSGYTF.

The chain carries TRBV6-1 and TRBJ1-5; TRBD1 agrees at 9 bases. Germline V gene lookup returns CDR1 MNHNS and CDR2 SASEGT. CDR3 length: 14 residues. The ends lost 9 bases at V and 1 base at J; junction bases unmatched: 4. CDR3 loop: CASRQGGSNQPQHF. CDR3 sequence (DNA): TGTGCCAGTAGACAGGGGGGAAGCAATCAGCCCCAGCATTTT.

The V call is TRBV28, the J call TRBJ2-1, with a possible D match to TRBD2 (7 bases). Trimming shortened V by 2 bases and J by 12 bases, and 14 bases separated the two germline ends. The CDR3 contains 13 residues. CDR1 and CDR2 from the germline V gene are MDHEN and SYDVKM. The DNA of the CDR3 is TGTGCCAGCAGTTTAGTGAGGGGGGGATGGCAGTTCTTC. It translates to CASSLVRGGWQFF.

The rearrangement uses TRBV6-5 and TRBJ2-7; D is ambiguous. This CDR3 is 11 amino acids long. Germline values: CDR1 MNHEY, CDR2 SVGAGI. Trimming shortened V by 2 bases and J by 5 bases, and 4 bases separated the two germline ends. As DNA, the CDR3 is TGTGCCAGCAGTTACGAGCACGAGCAGTACTTC. As protein: CASSYEHEQYF.

The rearrangement joins TRBV5-1 to TRBJ1-1; D gene unclear. Per the germline V gene, CDR1 is SGHRS and CDR2 is YFSETQ. V lost 1 base, J lost 3 bases, and 10 bases lay in between. There are 14 residues in the CDR3. The CDR3 protein is CASSLSAGYTEAFF. CDR3 nucleotide sequence: TGCGCCAGCAGCTTGTCTGCGGGTTACACTGAAGCTTTCTTT.

A word on this clone: The identical CDR3 is also encoded by other nucleotide sequences in the sample. This rearrangement joins TRBV28 to TRBJ1-5; D gene uncertain. The CDR3 length is 12 residues. V gave up 6 bases and J gave up 0 bases, with 3 bases separating them. Germline V lookup: CDR1 MDHEN, CDR2 SYDVKM. Written as DNA, the CDR3 is TGTGCCAGCAGCTTTAGCAATCAGCCCCAGCATTTT. Its translation: CASSFSNQPQHF.

This clone appeared a few times. The chain uses TRBV19 and TRBJ2-1; 8 nucleotides line up with TRBD2. Germline CDR1 is LNHDA and CDR2 is SQIVND (reference sequence). The J segment lost 5 bases and the V segment lost 7 bases, leaving 4 bases of the junction unmatched. The CDR3 spans 13 residues. CDR3 loop: CASKGTRDNEQFF. DNA for the CDR3: TGTGCCAGTAAGGGGACTAGAGACAATGAGCAGTTCTTC.

This clone occurred a few times. This sequence joins TRBV2 and TRBJ1-5, with 9 nucleotides matching TRBD1. The V gene end was trimmed by 6 bases and the J gene end by 4 bases; junction bases not matched to a gene: 1. Looked up from germline, CDR1 is SNHLY and CDR2 is FYNNEI. The CDR3 consists of 13 residues. CDR3 bases: TGTGCCAGCAGGGGACAGGGTAATCAGCCCCAGCATTTT. Its protein product is CASRGQGNQPQHF.

The rearrangement links TRBV28 to TRBJ2-7, with 7 bases aligning to TRBD2. The germline gives CDR1 MDHEN, CDR2 SYDVKM. Trimming took 5 bases from V and 3 from J; bases not matched to a gene: 4. The CDR3 loop spans 13 amino acids. The CDR3 sequence: CASSGVAGYEQYF. As DNA, the CDR3 is TGTGCCAGCAGTGGGGTAGCGGGCTACGAGCAGTACTTC.

This sequence joins TRBV15 and TRBJ2-1; 8 positions agree with TRBD1. Germline CDR1 LNHNV, CDR2 YYDKDF (reference sequence). V was pared by 0 bases and J by 10 bases, with 8 bases of the junction left unmatched. The CDR3 runs 15 residues. The CDR3 loop reads CATSREKQGVSEQFF. In nucleotides, the CDR3 is TGTGCCACCAGCAGAGAAAAACAGGGGGTATCCGAGCAGTTCTTC.

The CDR3 DNA sequence: TGTGCCAGCAGCTTAGGTTTCAACTCTAACTACAATGAGCAGTTCTTC. This gives the protein CASSLGFNSNYNEQFF. This chain uses TRBV11-2 with TRBJ2-1; the D is unclear. Germline V lookup: CDR1 SGHAT, CDR2 FQNNGV. The CDR3 is 16 residues long. V lost 1 base, J lost 3 bases, and 13 bases lay in between.

On this clone: One end of the junction is discordant with germline, which a read error may explain. V gene TRBV19 combines with J gene TRBJ2-7, with 11 bases fitting TRBD1. CDR1 and CDR2 from the germline V gene are LNHDA and SQIVND (reference sequence). There are 15 residues in the CDR3. This CDR3 reads CASSPGQGASDEQYF. The CDR3 nucleotides read TGTGCCAGTAGTCCCGGACAGGGGGCCTCCGACGAGCAGTACTTC.

This rearrangement joins TRBV4-3 to TRBJ1-5, with D uncertain. Germline CDR1 is LGHNA and CDR2 is YSLEER. The CDR3 totals 13 residues. The V end lost 0 bases, the J end lost 3 bases, and 3 bases lay between the germline ends. The chain's CDR3 is CASSQEHNQPQHF. Here the CDR3 DNA reads TGCGCCAGCAGCCAAGAACACAATCAGCCCCAGCATTTT.

This clone came up once. The J gene is TRBJ2-1, the V gene TRBV28; 11 bases match TRBD2. This CDR3 is 18 amino acids long. V lost 6 bases to trimming and J lost 0 bases; unmatched junction nucleotides: 10. In germline, CDR1 is MDHEN, CDR2 SYDVKM. The DNA of the CDR3 is TGTGCCAGCAGACCCGGGACTAGCGGAGGGAGCTCCTACAATGAGCAGTTCTTC. Protein product: CASRPGTSGGSSYNEQFF.

The CDR3 DNA is TGTGCCACCAGCAGGGGGACAATTGGAGCCGGGGAGCTGTTTTTT. This encodes CATSRGTIGAGELFF. The chain has TRBV15 and TRBJ2-2; D might be TRBD1 (6 bases). CDR3 size: 15 residues. With 3 bases removed from V and 6 bases from J, the gap between germline ends came to 14 bases. In germline, CDR1 is LNHNV, CDR2 YYDKDF (reference sequence).

The chain employs TRBV7-2 and TRBJ1-4; 9 bases line up with TRBD1. This CDR3 spans 19 amino acids. Germline CDR1 reads SGHTA; CDR2 reads FQGNSA. V gave up 5 bases and J gave up 2 bases; unmatched junction bases: 15. The CDR3 nucleotides read TGTGCCAGCAGCCATCGGGACAGGGTTTTTCTGTCGACTAATGAAAAACTGTTTTTT. Translating gives CASSHRDRVFLSTNEKLFF.

The chain uses TRBV19 and TRBJ2-7; TRBD2 aligns across 11 bases. J lost 0 bases, V lost 4 bases, and 11 bases had no gene match. Per germline, CDR1 LNHDA and CDR2 SQIVND (reference sequence). This CDR3 contains 18 residues. The CDR3 DNA is TGTGCCAGTAGTAACGCAAAGACTAGCGGGGACTCCTCCTACGAGCAGTACTTC. The encoded protein is CASSNAKTSGDSSYEQYF.

The chain links TRBV9 to TRBJ2-5; TRBD2 agrees at 12 bases. The ends lost 4 bases at V and 5 bases at J; junction bases unmatched: 9. Germline CDR1 reads SGDLS; CDR2 reads YYNGEE. The CDR3 runs 16 residues. The CDR3 spells CASSPRLAGEGETQYF. CDR3 DNA: TGTGCCAGCAGCCCACGACTAGCGGGAGAGGGGGAGACCCAGTACTTC.

V gene TRBV7-2 combines with J gene TRBJ1-2; tentatively, D is TRBD1 (6 bases). The germline CDR1 and CDR2 sequences are SGHTA and FQGNSA. The CDR3 consists of 15 residues. V dropped 1 base and J dropped 3 bases, with 12 bases sitting between them. In DNA form, the CDR3 reads TGTGCCAGCAGCTTAGTACAGGGCGTAGACTATGGCTACACCTTC. This codes for CASSLVQGVDYGYTF.

As DNA, the CDR3 is TGTGCCAGCAGCGTAGGACAGAACGGGGCCAACGTCCTGACTTTC. As protein: CASSVGQNGANVLTF. The rearrangement uses TRBV9 and TRBJ2-6, with D possibly being TRBD1 (5 bases). The CDR3 extends over 15 amino acids. With 0 bases removed from V and 4 bases from J, the gap between germline ends came to 8 bases. The germline V gene has CDR1 SGDLS and CDR2 YYNGEE.

This chain joins TRBV28 and TRBJ1-3, with no clear D. V shed 4 bases and J shed 2 bases, with 18 bases lying between them. Germline V gene sequence: CDR1 MDHEN, CDR2 SYDVKM. This CDR3 has 17 amino acids. The chain's CDR3 is CASSSIVRSWAGNTIYF. The CDR3 DNA is TGTGCCAGCAGTTCGATTGTGCGGAGTTGGGCTGGAAACACCATATATTTT.

This clone has a handful of counts. The rearrangement joins TRBV23-1 to TRBJ1-6; tentative D call: TRBD1 (6 bases). TRBV23-1 is an ORF for which the function is uncertain. V was clipped by 9 bases and J by 8 bases, with 11 bases between them. The CDR3 extends over 12 amino acids. CDR3 loop: CASGRGDSPLHF. DNA for the CDR3: TGCGCCAGTGGCAGGGGTGATTCACCCCTCCACTTT.

The chain carries TRBV4-3 and TRBJ2-7; D possibly corresponds to TRBD2 (5 bases). CDR1 and CDR2 from the germline V gene are LGHNA and YSLEER. V was clipped by 0 bases and J by 0 bases, with 15 bases between them. The CDR3 length is 17 residues. For the CDR3, the DNA is TGCGCCAGCAGCCAAGATTGGTCGGGGATTAGCTCCTACGAGCAGTACTTC. Its translation is CASSQDWSGISSYEQYF.

The rearrangement links TRBV19 to TRBJ2-2, with TRBD2 matching over 10 bases. V gave up 2 bases and J gave up 7 bases; unmatched junction bases: 7. The CDR3 spans 16 residues. The germline gives CDR1 LNHDA, CDR2 SQIVND (reference sequence). The CDR3 loop reads CASSIRLAGAVGELFF. The DNA for the CDR3 is TGTGCCAGTAGTATAAGGCTAGCGGGAGCGGTCGGGGAGCTGTTTTTT.

The chain has TRBV5-4 and TRBJ1-5; D possibly corresponds to TRBD1 (5 bases). Looked up from germline, CDR1 is SGHNT and CDR2 is YYREEE (reference sequence). The V end was cut by 0 bases, the J end by 1 base, with 17 bases between. This CDR3 region has 18 residues. The CDR3: CASSLGGPGLSSNQPQHF. The CDR3 DNA sequence: TGTGCCAGCAGCTTGGGGGGCCCGGGACTATCAAGCAATCAGCCCCAGCATTTT. Full variable domain (remainder filled in from reference TRBV5-4 and TRBJ1-5): ETGVTQSPTHLIKTRGQQVTLRCSSQSGHNTVSWYQQALGQGPQFIFQYYREEENGRGNFPPRFSGLQFPNYSSELNVNALELDDSALYLCASSLGGPGLSSNQPQHFGDGTRLSIL.

The rearrangement links TRBV28 to TRBJ1-5; the D is unclear. Germline V lookup: CDR1 MDHEN, CDR2 SYDVKM. V lost 2 bases to trimming and J lost 9 bases, with 14 bases between them. The CDR3 loop spans 14 amino acids. The CDR3: CASSLSPGLRPQHF. The DNA of the CDR3 is TGTGCCAGCAGTTTAAGTCCGGGGTTGCGGCCCCAGCATTTT.

The V gene is TRBV5-8, the J gene TRBJ2-5; 7 bases align to TRBD2. Germline-derived CDR1 and CDR2 are SGHTS and YDEGEE. This CDR3 has 16 residues. V lost 2 bases to trimming and J lost 3 bases; unmatched junction nucleotides: 10. The DNA for the CDR3 is TGTGCCAGCAGCTTAGGGGTCAGCGGGAACAAAGAGACCCAGTACTTC. The encoded protein is CASSLGVSGNKETQYF.